A selection of T cell receptor beta chains follows, all from one sample in a study of radiotherapy plus CTLA-4 blockade in lung cancer. Produced via immunoSEQ multiplex PCR; TCRdb's table is partial and in-frame only. Of roughly 120,000 clones listed, over 65% are singletons. Sequencing was performed on peripheral blood, taken from a patient treated with radiotherapy plus ipilimumab. The receptor set was obtained from a human donor with non-small cell lung cancer that progressed on radiotherapy plus ipilimumab. Some clones in this sample may be carry-over from other donors' samples. Each CDR3 is given with its conserved first and last residue. D genes are given only for firm matches. Size is stated for part of the rows, as once, few or many counts, or as a class when the clone is expanded.

clone_size	j_call	d_call	v_call	cdr3_aa	cdr3_nt
few	TRBJ1-3	.	TRBV28	CASSITGSRNTIYF	TGTGCCAGCAGTATTACAGGGAGCAGAAACACCATATATTTT
.	TRBJ2-2	.	TRBV7-2	CASSLVGPGELFF	TGTGCCAGCAGCTTAGTGGGGCCCGGGGAGCTGTTTTTT
.	TRBJ2-2	.	TRBV19	CASAGTQNTGELFF	TGTGCCAGTGCCGGGACACAGAACACCGGGGAGCTGTTTTTT
.	TRBJ1-2	.	TRBV11-2	CASSLAGAGGYTF	TGTGCCAGCAGCTTAGCAGGCGCGGGTGGCTACACCTTC
.	TRBJ2-5	.	TRBV7-3	CASSRRQLETQYF	TGTGCCAGCAGCCGCCGACAGTTGGAGACCCAGTACTTC
.	TRBJ1-1	TRBD1	TRBV5-1	CASSILGQASGTAFF	TGCGCCAGCAGCATACTAGGACAGGCATCTGGAACGGCTTTCTTT
.	TRBJ1-1	TRBD1	TRBV9	CASSVTGWNTEAFF	TGTGCCAGCAGCGTGACAGGGTGGAACACTGAAGCTTTCTTT
.	TRBJ1-2	TRBD1	TRBV5-1	CASSWTGHGYTF	TGCGCCAGCAGCTGGACAGGGCACGGCTACACCTTC
.	TRBJ2-7	.	TRBV5-5	CASSLTVSYEQYF	TGTGCCAGCAGCTTGACAGTTTCCTACGAGCAGTACTTC
.	TRBJ1-2	.	TRBV28	CASSLPAILANYGYTF	TGTGCCAGCAGTTTGCCCGCCATACTCGCTAACTATGGCTACACCTTC
.	TRBJ2-7	.	TRBV27	CASSLRSPSYEQYF	TGTGCCAGCAGCCTAAGGTCTCCCTCCTACGAGCAGTACTTC
.	TRBJ2-2	TRBD2	TRBV19	CATYRGGPTGELFF	TGTGCCACCTATCGCGGGGGGCCCACCGGGGAGCTGTTTTTT
once	TRBJ2-3	.	TRBV4-3	CASSPRTADTQYF	TGCGCCAGCAGTCCTAGGACGGCGGATACGCAGTATTTT
.	TRBJ2-5	.	TRBV9	CASSVGSTDQETQYF	TGTGCCAGCAGCGTAGGTTCAACGGATCAAGAGACCCAGTACTTC
few	TRBJ2-5	TRBD2	TRBV27	CASSSGLAVETQYF	TGTGCCAGCAGTTCGGGACTAGCAGTAGAGACCCAGTACTTC
.	TRBJ1-3	.	TRBV25-1	CASSDRDPSGNTIYF	TGTGCCAGCAGTGACAGGGATCCCTCTGGAAACACCATATATTTT
.	TRBJ2-1	TRBD1	TRBV12-5	CASGPEGAPTHNEQFF	TGTGCTAGTGGACCCGAGGGGGCACCGACCCACAATGAGCAGTTCTTC
.	TRBJ2-3	TRBD1	TRBV5-1	CASSPRTGFADTQYF	TGCGCCAGCAGCCCCCGGACAGGTTTCGCAGATACGCAGTATTTT
.	TRBJ2-7	.	TRBV6-6	CASSYLGSYEGEQYF	TGTGCCAGCAGTTACTTGGGGTCGTATGAGGGCGAGCAGTACTTC
.	TRBJ2-5	.	TRBV7-3	CASSLGGQETQYF	TGTGCCAGCAGCTTGGGGGGACAAGAGACCCAGTACTTC
.	TRBJ1-2	.	TRBV6-5	CASRRTDFNYGYTF	TGTGCCAGCAGGAGGACAGACTTCAACTATGGCTACACCTTC
few	TRBJ2-1	TRBD1	TRBV14	CASRPWTGDEQFF	TGTGCCAGCAGACCCTGGACAGGGGATGAGCAGTTCTTC
.	TRBJ2-7	.	TRBV18	CASSQGQAYEQYF	TGTGCCAGCTCACAGGGACAAGCCTACGAGCAGTACTTC
few	TRBJ2-7	.	TRBV6-1	CASSEGTTDLYEQYF	TGTGCCAGCAGTGAAGGGACCACCGACCTCTACGAGCAGTACTTC
.	TRBJ1-5	TRBD1	TRBV30	CAWSKQGGNQPQHF	TGTGCCTGGAGCAAACAGGGGGGCAATCAGCCCCAGCATTTT
.	TRBJ2-3	.	TRBV6-1	CASRLPGNTDTQYF	TGTGCCAGCAGACTACCGGGGAACACAGATACGCAGTATTTT
.	TRBJ2-5	.	TRBV2	CASRPVSTQETQYF	TGTGCCAGCAGGCCTGTTTCCACCCAAGAGACCCAGTACTTC
.	TRBJ2-7	.	TRBV11-1	CASSRGRTTTYEQYF	TGTGCCAGCAGCCGGGGTAGGACAACTACCTACGAGCAGTACTTC
.	TRBJ1-2	.	TRBV18	CASSPANRGVNYGYTF	TGTGCCAGCTCACCGGCGAATAGGGGCGTCAACTATGGCTACACCTTC
.	TRBJ2-2	.	TRBV6-5	CASNNRQTGELFF	TGTGCCAGCAATAACCGGCAGACCGGGGAGCTGTTTTTT
.	TRBJ1-4	.	TRBV15	CATSAPGRPNEKLFF	TGTGCCACCAGCGCACCGGGCCGACCCAATGAAAAACTGTTTTTT
once	TRBJ1-1	.	TRBV11-1	CASSLSSGMNTEAFF	TGTGCCAGCAGCTTAAGTTCAGGGATGAACACTGAAGCTTTCTTT
.	TRBJ2-5	.	TRBV5-1	CASSLAPFQETQYF	TGCGCCAGCAGCTTGGCCCCCTTCCAAGAGACCCAGTACTTC
.	TRBJ2-2	.	TRBV5-4	CASSKTPGPTRTGELFF	TGTGCCAGCAGCAAGACTCCGGGACCTACCAGGACCGGGGAGCTGTTTTTT
.	TRBJ1-4	TRBD1	TRBV2	CASSEEQGREKLFF	TGTGCCAGCAGTGAAGAACAGGGGCGTGAAAAACTGTTTTTT
few	TRBJ2-1	.	TRBV7-8	CASSLAHGGQFF	TGTGCCAGCAGCTTAGCGCATGGAGGGCAGTTCTTC
.	TRBJ1-1	TRBD1	TRBV5-6	CASSRQGGTEAFF	TGTGCCAGCAGTAGACAGGGAGGGACTGAAGCTTTCTTT
.	TRBJ2-7	.	TRBV5-6	CASSLVWRGQVDEQYF	TGTGCCAGCAGCTTGGTTTGGAGGGGGCAGGTGGACGAGCAGTACTTC
few	TRBJ2-7	.	TRBV7-2	CASSFSYEQYF	TGTGCCAGCAGCTTCTCCTACGAGCAGTACTTC
.	TRBJ1-2	.	TRBV19	CASNDGQLLYGYTF	TGTGCCAGTAATGACGGGCAGCTACTCTATGGCTACACCTTC